This TCR beta chain is from a study of blood T cells in healthy people across ages (dated by TCRdb to between 2015 and 2017). For context, the study as a whole: Template switching captured roughly one uniquely barcoded TCR beta cDNA molecule per two T cells in model experiments. Using deep sequencing normalized with unique cDNA molecular identifiers, the study measured how TCR beta repertoire diversity changes with age. Donors were grouped into four age groups: young (average roughly 15 years), middle-aged (39), aged (around 60) and long-lived (roughly 80). To avoid experimental bias, donors of different ages were distributed randomly across sequencing lanes. The study analyzed two additional independent replicas of 1 million unique cDNA reads from the same blood draw for two donors, one aged 18 to 30 and one aged 80 or older. The paper as a whole reports these results and caveats: As age increased, observed TCR beta diversity per million T cells dropped in a roughly linear way, and a significant reduction was already evident by age 40. Because donor CMV infection status was unknown, age-related changes in expanded clonotypes were potentially confounded. Bulk unsorted PBMC profiling prevented conclusive comparison of naive and antigen-experienced compartments. Compared with the aged group, the long-lived group had more naive CD4+ T cells, fewer expanded clones and increased TCR diversity, suggesting age selection. Estimates of total diversity based on one million sequenced T cells were regarded as lower bounds and as underestimates. A strong correlation was found between observed TCR beta diversity and the percentage of naive T cells measured by flow cytometry.

Library method: 5' RACE. The sequencing machine was an Illumina HiSeq 2500. A second PCR of about 7 to 12 cycles was performed with a sample-barcoded 5' primer and a J-beta primer mix. Each TCR beta cDNA molecule received a unique molecular identifier from a template-switch 5' adaptor carrying 12 random nucleotides. At least 3 million CDR3-containing paired-end reads were obtained from each sample. First-strand cDNA synthesis was performed from all RNA using the Mint cDNA synthesis kit, with priming by a TRBC-specific oligonucleotide. Following uracil-DNA glycosylase treatment, all cDNA underwent a first 18-cycle PCR with the universal primers M1SS and BC2_uni_R. The authors processed their data as follows. For normalization, 1 million high-quality reads, each with a distinct molecular identifier, were randomly selected from each sample. Reads with shared molecular identifiers were discarded instead of being binned into consensus sequences. CDR3 identification, clonotype clustering and error correction used MiTCR with a Q25 quality threshold and the strictest error-elimination algorithm. A nonparametric unseen species model with Euler transformation was used to estimate lower-bound total TCR beta diversity. The public reads were run again by TCRdb, first through fastp at Q25 and then through MiXCR, and only productive beta chains were kept. A single entry per CDR3 protein holds the most common genes and DNA from its merged rows. These V and J calls originate from TCRdb's pipeline instead of the authors' own analysis. The sample table contains about 780,000 distinct CDR3 sequences; only one count was recorded for 46% of them. Clones ranked in the top ten supply over 15% of the sample.

From cysteine to phenylalanine, the CDR3 is 15 amino acids long. Of the read, only the CDR3 DNA is kept; its 45 bases are in frame from base 1. CDR1 MNHEY and CDR2 SMNVEV are derived from the germline V gene (reference sequence). Deletion took 1 base off V and 8 bases off J, with a span of 15 bases between the germline ends. Donors were 30 to 45 systemically healthy Caucasian individuals from Russia aged 6 to 90 years. Ten milliliters of peripheral blood were drawn from each donor into EDTA-treated Vacutainer tubes. Ficoll-Paque density-gradient centrifugation was used to isolate PBMCs, with at least 6 million per sample. Total RNA, at least 5 micrograms per sample, was extracted from PBMCs with Trizol reagent. For every donor, flow cytometry on a PBMC aliquot measured the percentage of naive CD45RAhigh/CD27high T cells. The table lists this clonotype with a few counts. This receptor's antigen is unknown. Base qualities are not recorded, but no much larger clone differs from it by a single base.

The sequence was collected from an older man in good health. The chain was built from TRBV27 and TRBJ2-1, with a tentative D gene TRBD2 over 5 matching bases. Sequencing input: blood. This receptor carries the CDR3 CASSLLGLARDEQFF. The nucleotide sequence reads TGTGCCAGCAGTTTATTAGGGCTAGCACGAGATGAGCAGTTCTTC.